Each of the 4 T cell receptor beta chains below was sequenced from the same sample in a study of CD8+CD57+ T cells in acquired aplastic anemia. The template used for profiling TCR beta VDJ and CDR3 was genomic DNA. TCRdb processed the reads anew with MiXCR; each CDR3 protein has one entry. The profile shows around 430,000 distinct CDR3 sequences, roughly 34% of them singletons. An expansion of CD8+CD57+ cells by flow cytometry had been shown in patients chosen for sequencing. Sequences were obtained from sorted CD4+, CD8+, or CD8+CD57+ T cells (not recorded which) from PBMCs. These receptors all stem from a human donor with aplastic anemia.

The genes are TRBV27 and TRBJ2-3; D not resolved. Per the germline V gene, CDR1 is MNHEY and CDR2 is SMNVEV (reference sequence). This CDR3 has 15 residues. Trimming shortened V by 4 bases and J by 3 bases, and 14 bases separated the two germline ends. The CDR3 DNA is TGTGCCAGCAGTTCCGGCGTAGGTCTAACAGATACGCAGTATTTT. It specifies CASSSGVGLTDTQYF.

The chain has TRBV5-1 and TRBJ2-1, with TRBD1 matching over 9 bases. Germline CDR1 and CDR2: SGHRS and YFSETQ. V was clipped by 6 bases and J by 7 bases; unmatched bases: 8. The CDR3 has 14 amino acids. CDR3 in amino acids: CASTPDRGYNEQFF. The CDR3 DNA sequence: TGCGCCAGCACCCCGGACAGGGGATATAATGAGCAGTTCTTC.

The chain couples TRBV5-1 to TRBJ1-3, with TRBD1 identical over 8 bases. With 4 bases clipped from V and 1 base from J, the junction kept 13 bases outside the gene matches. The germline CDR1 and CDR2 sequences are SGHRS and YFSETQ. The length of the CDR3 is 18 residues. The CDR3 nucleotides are TGCGCCAGCAGCATTGACGGGACAGGTCTAATTTCTGGAAACACCATATATTTT. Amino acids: CASSIDGTGLISGNTIYF. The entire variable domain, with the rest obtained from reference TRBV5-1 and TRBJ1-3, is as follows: KAGVTQTPRYLIKTRGQQVTLSCSPISGHRSVSWYQQTPGQGLQFLFEYFSETQRNKGNFPGRFSGRQFSNSRSEMNVSTLELGDSALYLCASSIDGTGLISGNTIYFGEGSWLTVV.

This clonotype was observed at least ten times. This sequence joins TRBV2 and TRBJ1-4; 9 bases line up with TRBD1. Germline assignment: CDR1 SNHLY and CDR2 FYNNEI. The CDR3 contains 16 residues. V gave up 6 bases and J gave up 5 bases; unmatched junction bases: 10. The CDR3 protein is CASSGMTGGGNEKLFF. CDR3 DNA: TGTGCCAGCAGCGGAATGACAGGGGGAGGGAATGAAAAACTGTTTTTT.